This TCR beta chain was documented in a study of blood T cell repertoires in COVID-19 (dated by TCRdb to about 2020). Looking at the study overall: Samples covering the acute and convalescent phases of COVID-19 were provided by collaborators in the United States, Italy and Spain. The prospective study material was composed of cDNA or gDNA derived from T cells, B-cell-depleted T cells, or PBMCs. Subjects who had been exposed to COVID-19, were actively infected with it, or had recovered from it provided the deeply sampled blood TCRbeta repertoires that made up the dataset. A freely available public database, intended as a resource for researchers studying the immune response to SARS-CoV-2, is where the repertoires were released. The samples were drawn from two sources: the first 160 participants of the ongoing ImmuneRACE study, and some 1,300 subjects contributed by 6 global collaborators. Sample metadata almost always included a de-identified subject ID, COVID-19 status, age in years and sex. Where available, HLA class I and class II types were obtained from metadata supplied by the sample provider rather than from assay-based typing.

Broad study findings and their caveats: Clinical and demographic metadata were provided uncurated, with the amount varying by source and participant.

Each collaborating institution followed its own protocols to collect whole blood in K2EDTA tubes. For TCRbeta analysis, collaborator samples were shipped as frozen whole blood, as isolated PBMCs, or as DNA extracted from either sample type. TCRbeta CDR3 regions were amplified from genomic DNA using the immunoSEQ Assay, a bias-controlled multiplex PCR. In the source study's methods: Within the assay, amplification of reference gene primers was used to estimate how many nucleated cells each sample contained. Sequence reads were collapsed and filtered to measure the absolute abundance of every unique TCRbeta CDR3 rearrangement. For each sample, productive Simpson clonality was calculated as the square root of Simpson's diversity index across productive rearrangements. TCRdb limited this immuneACCESS table to in-frame rearrangements with V and J called. A share of clones is missing; checked studies link under half to unresolved V genes, and the rest is unexplained. The D gene and trimming were derived from the DNA, and the V and J assignments and clone size from that table. The sample table records some 76,000 clones; around 88% of these occur just once. The top ten hold around 0.6% of the sample.

A remark on this clone: Its binding antigen is unknown. No base quality information exists; no much larger clone differs at one position.

The sequencing sample was made of peripheral blood. The receptor comes from a man in his sixties with acute or convalescent COVID-19.

The CDR3 has the sequence CASSIPRGPQPQHF. The base sequence is TGTGCCAGTAGTATTCCCAGGGGCCCCCAGCCCCAGCATTTT. The chain employs TRBV19 and TRBJ1-5; matching of 6 bases hints at TRBD1 as the D gene. V loses 3 bases of germline sequence and J loses 7 bases, and the interval between the two ends is 13 bases. CDR1 is given as LNHDA and CDR2 as SQIVND, both from the germline V gene (reference sequence). CDR3 length: 14 amino acids, cysteine to phenylalanine. Just CDR3 DNA is preserved here, 42 bases in frame from base 1.